The rows below give T cell receptor beta chains drawn from one sample of a study of beta chain features in type 1 diabetes. Data came from immunoSEQ multiplex PCR; TCRdb stores just in-frame clones and leaves some out. The sample yields 160,000 or so clones, roughly 9.1% seen once. The sequencing sample was made of central memory CD4+ T cells from blood. These receptors were obtained from a woman younger than 30 in good health. Each CDR3 is given with its conserved first and last residue. A D gene is named only where the DNA matches it firmly. The size field is filled for only some rows; it gives once, few, many or a size class.

>TRBV20-1|-|TRBJ2-7|-
CSASSGYEQYF
TGCAGTGCTAGTAGCGGCTACGAGCAGTACTTC
>TRBV4-2|TRBD2|TRBJ2-5|few
CASRRTSGGPYQETQYF
TGTGCCAGCCGCCGGACTAGCGGGGGCCCGTACCAAGAGACCCAGTACTTC
>TRBV2|-|TRBJ2-4|-
CASSSDRLAKNIQYF
TGTGCCAGCAGTTCGGACAGACTAGCCAAAAACATTCAGTACTTC
>TRBV5-1|TRBD2|TRBJ2-3|-
CASSLTGLATDTQYF
TGCGCCAGCAGCTTGACGGGACTAGCAACAGATACGCAGTATTTT
>TRBV7-2|-|TRBJ1-6|few
CASTRGRSSYNSPLHF
TGTGCCAGCACTCGAGGGAGGAGCTCCTATAATTCACCCCTCCACTTT
>TRBV6-5|-|TRBJ1-4|few
CASSYSIREKLFF
TGTGCCAGCAGTTACTCGATCAGGGAAAAACTGTTTTTT
>TRBV7-9|TRBD2|TRBJ2-3|-
CASSSGLAGGTQYF
TGTGCCAGCAGCTCAGGACTAGCGGGGGGTACGCAGTATTTT
>TRBV7-9|TRBD1|TRBJ1-2|-
CASSYLDRNRYGYTF
TGTGCCAGCAGCTATCTGGACAGGAATCGGTATGGCTACACCTTC
>TRBV18|-|TRBJ1-1|many
CASSPLGQGEAFF
TGTGCCAGCTCACCGCTCGGACAAGGTGAAGCTTTCTTT
>TRBV29-1|-|TRBJ2-5|few
CSVVVGGRETQYF
TGCAGCGTTGTAGTAGGGGGTCGTGAGACCCAGTACTTC
>TRBV5-1|-|TRBJ2-7|few
CASSRETGPYEQYF
TGCGCCAGCAGTCGGGAAACCGGGCCCTACGAGCAGTACTTC
>TRBV2|TRBD1|TRBJ2-2|-
CASVLQGWGGELFF
TGTGCCAGCGTCCTACAGGGGTGGGGCGGGGAGCTGTTTTTT
>TRBV6-5|-|TRBJ1-5|-
CASSSVQGGNQPQHF
TGTGCCAGCAGCTCGGTACAGGGTGGCAATCAGCCCCAGCATTTT
>TRBV9|TRBD2|TRBJ2-1|few
CASSVGTSGAYNEQFF
TGTGCCAGCAGCGTAGGGACTAGCGGGGCCTACAATGAGCAGTTCTTC
>TRBV4-2|-|TRBJ1-1|-
CASSHTGGNTEAFF
TGTGCCAGCAGCCACACTGGAGGGAACACTGAAGCTTTCTTT
>TRBV20-1|TRBD1|TRBJ1-1|few
CSASRGRGAFF
TGCAGTGCTAGCAGGGGGCGAGGAGCTTTCTTT
>TRBV7-2|-|TRBJ2-3|few
CASSFGGDTQYF
TGTGCCAGCAGCTTTGGGGGGGATACGCAGTATTTT
>TRBV10-3|TRBD2|TRBJ2-3|-
CAISERLAGVQDTQYF
TGTGCCATCAGTGAGAGACTAGCGGGAGTTCAAGATACGCAGTATTTT
>TRBV6-5|TRBD2|TRBJ2-7|few
CASKLAGGRYEQYF
TGTGCCAGCAAACTAGCGGGAGGACGCTACGAGCAGTACTTC
>TRBV30|TRBD1|TRBJ1-5|few
CAFDRGNNQPQHF
TGTGCCTTTGACAGGGGAAACAATCAGCCCCAGCATTTT